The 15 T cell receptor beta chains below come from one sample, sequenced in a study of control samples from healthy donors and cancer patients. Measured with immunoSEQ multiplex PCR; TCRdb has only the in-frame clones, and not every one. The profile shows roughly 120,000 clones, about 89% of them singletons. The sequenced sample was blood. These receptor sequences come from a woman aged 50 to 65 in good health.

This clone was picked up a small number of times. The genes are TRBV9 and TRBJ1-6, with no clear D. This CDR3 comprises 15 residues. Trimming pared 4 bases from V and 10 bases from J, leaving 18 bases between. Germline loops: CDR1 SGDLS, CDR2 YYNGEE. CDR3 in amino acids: CASSPAQLKTSPLHF. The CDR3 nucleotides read TGTGCCAGCAGCCCAGCCCAGCTTAAGACGTCACCCCTCCACTTT.

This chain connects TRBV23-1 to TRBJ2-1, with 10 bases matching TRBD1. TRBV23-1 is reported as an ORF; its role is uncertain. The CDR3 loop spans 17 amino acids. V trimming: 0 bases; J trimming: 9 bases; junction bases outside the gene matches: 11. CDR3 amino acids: CASSQSKPGQGWGEQFF. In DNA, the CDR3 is TGCGCCAGCAGTCAATCAAAACCGGGACAGGGGTGGGGTGAGCAGTTCTTC.

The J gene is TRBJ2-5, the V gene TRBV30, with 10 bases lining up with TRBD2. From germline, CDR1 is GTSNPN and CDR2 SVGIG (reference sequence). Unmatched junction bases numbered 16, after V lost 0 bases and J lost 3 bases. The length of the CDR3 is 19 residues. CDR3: CAWSVHPSGSYPPEETQYF. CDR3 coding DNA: TGTGCCTGGAGTGTACACCCTAGCGGGAGTTATCCCCCAGAAGAGACCCAGTACTTC.

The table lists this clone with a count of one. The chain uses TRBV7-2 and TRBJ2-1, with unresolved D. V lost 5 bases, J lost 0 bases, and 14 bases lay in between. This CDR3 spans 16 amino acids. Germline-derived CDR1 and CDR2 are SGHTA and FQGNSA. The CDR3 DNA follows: TGTGCCAGCAGCCTCCTTCCGGTTAGCTCCTACAATGAGCAGTTCTTC. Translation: CASSLLPVSSYNEQFF.

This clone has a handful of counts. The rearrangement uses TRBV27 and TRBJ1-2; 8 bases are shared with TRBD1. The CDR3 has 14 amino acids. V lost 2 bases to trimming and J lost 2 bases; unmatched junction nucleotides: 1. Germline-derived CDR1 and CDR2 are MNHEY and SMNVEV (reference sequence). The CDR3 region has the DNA TGTGCCAGCAGTTTACGGACAGGGAACTATGGCTACACCTTC. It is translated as CASSLRTGNYGYTF.

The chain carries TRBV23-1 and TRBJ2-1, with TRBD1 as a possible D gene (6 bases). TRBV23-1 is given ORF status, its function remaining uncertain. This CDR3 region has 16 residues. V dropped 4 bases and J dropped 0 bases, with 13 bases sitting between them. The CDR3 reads CASSPWDTSSYNEQFF. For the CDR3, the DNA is TGCGCCAGCAGTCCCTGGGACACCAGCTCCTACAATGAGCAGTTCTTC.

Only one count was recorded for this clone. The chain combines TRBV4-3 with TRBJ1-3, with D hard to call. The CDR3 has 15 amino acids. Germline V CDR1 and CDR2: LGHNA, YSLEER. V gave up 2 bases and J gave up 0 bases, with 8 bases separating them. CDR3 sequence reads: CASSQNSDSGNTIYF. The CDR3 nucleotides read TGCGCCAGCAGCCAAAACAGTGACTCTGGAAACACCATATATTTT.

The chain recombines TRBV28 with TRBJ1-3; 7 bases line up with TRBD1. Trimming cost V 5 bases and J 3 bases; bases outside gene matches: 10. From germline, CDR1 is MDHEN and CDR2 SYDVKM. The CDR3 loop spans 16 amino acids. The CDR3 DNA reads TGTGCCAGCAGTAACGAGCAGCAGGGGGGTGGAAACACCATATATTTT. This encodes CASSNEQQGGGNTIYF.

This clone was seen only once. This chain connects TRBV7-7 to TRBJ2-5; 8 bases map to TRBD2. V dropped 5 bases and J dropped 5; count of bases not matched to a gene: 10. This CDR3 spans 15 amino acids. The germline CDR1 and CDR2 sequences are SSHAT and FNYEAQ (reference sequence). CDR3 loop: CASSIRLARDETQYF. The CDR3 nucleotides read TGTGCCAGCAGCATCCGACTAGCGCGTGATGAGACCCAGTACTTC. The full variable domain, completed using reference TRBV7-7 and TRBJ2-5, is GAGVSQSPRYKVTKRGQDVTLRCDPISSHATLYWYQQALGQGPEFLTYFNYEAQPDKSGLPSDRFSAERPEGSISTLTIQRTEQRDSAMYRCASSIRLARDETQYFGPGTRLLVL.

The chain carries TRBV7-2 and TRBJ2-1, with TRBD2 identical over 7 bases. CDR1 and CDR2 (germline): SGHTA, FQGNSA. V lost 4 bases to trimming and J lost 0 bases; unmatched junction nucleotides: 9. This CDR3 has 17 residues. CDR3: CASSSPGGRSSYNEQFF. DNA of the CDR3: TGTGCCAGCAGCTCCCCCGGGGGGAGGAGCTCCTACAATGAGCAGTTCTTC.

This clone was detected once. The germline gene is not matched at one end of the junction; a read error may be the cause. The CDR3 region has the DNA TGCGCCAGCAGCCTATACTCCTCAAGCAGTCAGCCCCAGCATTTT. Amino acid sequence: CASSLYSSSSQPQHF. The rearrangement joins TRBV5-1 to TRBJ1-5; D gene uncertain. This CDR3 contains 15 residues. Germline CDR1 is SGHRS and CDR2 is YFSETQ.

In DNA, the CDR3 is TGTGCCAGCAGTTTCCGGGGGAGATTCAATGAGCAGTTCTTC. It yields the protein CASSFRGRFNEQFF. V usage is TRBV6-5 and J usage is TRBJ2-1; tentative D call: TRBD2 (6 bases). V lost 4 bases to trimming and J lost 6 bases, with 13 bases between them. The CDR3 sequence is 14 residues long. Germline-derived CDR1 and CDR2 are MNHEY and SVGAGI.

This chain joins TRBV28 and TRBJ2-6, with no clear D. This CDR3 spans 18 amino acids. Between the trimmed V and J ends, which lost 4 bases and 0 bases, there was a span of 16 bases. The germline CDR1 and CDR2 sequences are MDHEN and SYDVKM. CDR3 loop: CASSSRLIGHSGANVLTF. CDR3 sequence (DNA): TGTGCCAGCAGTTCTAGACTCATAGGCCACTCTGGGGCCAACGTCCTGACTTTC.

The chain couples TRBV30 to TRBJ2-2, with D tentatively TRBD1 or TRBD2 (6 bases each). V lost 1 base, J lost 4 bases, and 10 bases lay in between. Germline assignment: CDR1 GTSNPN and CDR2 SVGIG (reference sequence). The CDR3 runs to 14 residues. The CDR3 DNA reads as TGTGCCTGGAGTGGGGGGGCAGGCACCGGGGAGCTGTTTTTT. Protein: CAWSGGAGTGELFF.

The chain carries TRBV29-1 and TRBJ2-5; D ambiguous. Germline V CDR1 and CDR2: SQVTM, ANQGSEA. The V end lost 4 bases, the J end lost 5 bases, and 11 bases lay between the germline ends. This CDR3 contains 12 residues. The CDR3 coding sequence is TGCAGCGTTGTAGAACTGGGGGAGACCCAGTACTTC. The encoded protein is CSVVELGETQYF.